The 16 T cell receptor beta chains listed next were all sequenced from one sample in a study of cytomegalovirus exposure and HLA in healthy donors. The PCR made use of 60 Vbeta and 13 Jbeta primers. Profiled with immunoSEQ multiplex PCR; TCRdb holds only in-frame clones, not every one. Among some 120,000 clones listed, roughly a sixth were seen once. Sequencing input: PBMCs. The source is a female donor in good health and CMV-seropositive.

The table lists this clone with a few counts. This chain joins TRBV4-3 and TRBJ1-2; D unclear. Per the germline V gene, CDR1 is LGHNA and CDR2 is YSLEER. Trimming cost V 0 bases and J 2 bases, with 13 bases left between them. This CDR3 spans 16 amino acids. CDR3 loop: CASSQDRGGRNYGYTF. The CDR3 DNA is TGCGCCAGCAGCCAAGATCGTGGAGGACGGAACTATGGCTACACCTTC.

This chain links TRBV9 with TRBJ2-7, with 10 bases that match TRBD2. Germline CDR1 SGDLS, CDR2 YYNGEE. Unmatched junction bases numbered 8, after V lost 2 bases and J lost 3 bases. There are 16 residues in the CDR3. CDR3 in DNA: TGTGCCAGCAGCGTCGGACAGCGGGAGGGGTTCTACGAGCAGTACTTC. It is translated as CASSVGQREGFYEQYF.

The chain combines TRBV30 with TRBJ2-7; weak D call: TRBD1 (5 bases). Germline CDR1 GTSNPN, CDR2 SVGIG (reference sequence). This CDR3 region has 11 residues. In DNA form, the CDR3 reads TGTGGACTGGGGCCCTCCGGGGAGCAGTACTTC. The encoded protein is CGLGPSGEQYF.

The chain carries TRBV4-1 and TRBJ1-5; 9 bases line up with TRBD1. V lost 3 bases and J lost 2; bases outside the gene matches: 11. CDR1 is MGHRA, CDR2 YSYEKL, per germline. This CDR3 is built from 18 residues. CDR3 coding DNA: TGCGCCAGCAGCCATATCCTACAGGGGGCGGTTGGCAATCAGCCCCAGCATTTT. It specifies CASSHILQGAVGNQPQHF.

This clone was counted only a few times. V and J are TRBV9 and TRBJ2-7; perhaps TRBD1 as D (6 bases). With 3 bases removed from V and 1 base from J, the gap between germline ends came to 14 bases. This CDR3 region has 15 residues. Germline V gene sequence: CDR1 SGDLS, CDR2 YYNGEE. The CDR3 loop reads CASSGPGHSSYEQYF. Here the CDR3 DNA reads TGTGCCAGCAGCGGACCGGGACACAGTTCCTACGAGCAGTACTTC. Full variable domain (missing parts from reference TRBV9 and TRBJ2-7): DSGVTQTPKHLITATGQRVTLRCSPRSGDLSVYWYQQSLDQGLQFLIQYYNGEERAKGNILERFSAQQFPDLHSELNLSSLELGDSALYFCASSGPGHSSYEQYFGPGTRLTVT.

The CDR3 reads CASSSGQAMNTEAFF. The CDR3 DNA follows: TGTGCCAGCAGCAGCGGACAGGCCATGAACACTGAAGCTTTCTTT. The chain combines TRBV5-6 with TRBJ1-1, with TRBD1 matching over 7 bases. The J segment lost 0 bases and the V segment lost 4 bases, leaving 6 bases of the junction unmatched. This CDR3 is 15 amino acids long. Germline CDR1 is SGHDT and CDR2 is YYEEEE.

The gene calls are TRBV5-6 and TRBJ2-7; 8 nucleotides agree with TRBD1. CDR3 size: 14 residues. Germline-derived CDR1 and CDR2 are SGHDT and YYEEEE. The V and J ends lost 3 bases and 7 bases, in that order; junction bases with no gene match: 9. The CDR3 DNA sequence: TGTGCCAGCAGCTCGGGACAGGCCATAGGGGAGCAGTACTTC. Residues: CASSSGQAIGEQYF.

This clone was counted a few times. The CDR3 protein is CASSLDEGGTPNEQFF. The CDR3 DNA sequence: TGCGCCAGCAGCTTGGATGAGGGGGGGACTCCGAATGAGCAGTTCTTC. The chain couples TRBV5-1 to TRBJ2-1; a possible D gene is TRBD2 (7 bases). There are 16 residues in the CDR3. The germline CDR1 and CDR2 sequences are SGHRS and YFSETQ. The germline V and J ends were trimmed by 0 bases and 7 bases, with 17 bases remaining between them. The full variable domain, completed using reference TRBV5-1 and TRBJ2-1, is KAGVTQTPRYLIKTRGQQVTLSCSPISGHRSVSWYQQTPGQGLQFLFEYFSETQRNKGNFPGRFSGRQFSNSRSEMNVSTLELGDSALYLCASSLDEGGTPNEQFFGPGTRLTVL.

The count of this clone is one. The rearrangement uses TRBV7-9 and TRBJ1-5; TRBD1 matches 7 bases. CDR1 and CDR2 (germline): SEHNR, FQNEAQ (reference sequence). The CDR3 has 13 residues. The trim removed 4 bases at V and 7 bases at J, leaving 4 bases unmatched. CDR3 sequence (DNA): TGTGCCAGCAGCTCCCAGGGGGGACAGCCCCAGCATTTT. Its protein product is CASSSQGGQPQHF.

The chain has TRBV5-1 and TRBJ1-1, with TRBD1 matching over 11 bases. V was clipped by 4 bases and J by 4 bases; unmatched bases: 9. CDR3 size: 16 residues. Per germline, CDR1 SGHRS and CDR2 YFSETQ. CDR3 sequence (DNA): TGCGCCAGCAGCACAGGACAGGGGGCGAGTAGCACTGAAGCTTTCTTT. The encoded protein is CASSTGQGASSTEAFF.

The genes are TRBV30 and TRBJ2-3, with TRBD2 matching 8 bases. The germline CDR1 and CDR2 sequences are GTSNPN and SVGIG (reference sequence). The CDR3 length is 16 residues. Trimming removed 2 bases from V and 2 bases from J; junction bases left unmatched: 9. CDR3 coding DNA: TGTGCCTGGAGTAGTAAAAGCGGGGGCCCCACAGATACGCAGTATTTT. Protein: CAWSSKSGGPTDTQYF.

A few counts support this clone. This rearrangement joins TRBV7-2 to TRBJ1-2, with D possibly matching TRBD1 (6 bases). V lost 1 base to trimming and J lost 8 bases, with 14 bases between them. There are 14 residues in the CDR3. CDR1 is SGHTA, CDR2 FQGNSA, per germline. CDR3 protein: CASSLVGTLEGYTF. CDR3 nucleotide sequence: TGTGCCAGCAGCTTAGTTGGGACACTTGAGGGCTACACCTTC. Using reference TRBV7-2 and TRBJ1-2 for the parts outside the CDR3, the full variable domain is GAGVSQSPSNKVTEKGKDVELRCDPISGHTALYWYRQSLGQGLEFLIYFQGNSAPDKSGLPSDRFSAERTGGSVSTLTIQRTQQEDSAVYLCASSLVGTLEGYTFGSGTRLTVV.

The J gene is TRBJ2-5, the V gene TRBV27; D might be TRBD2 (5 bases). Trimming removed 6 bases from V and 1 base from J, with 12 bases in between. From germline, CDR1 is MNHEY and CDR2 SMNVEV (reference sequence). The CDR3 is 14 amino acids. This CDR3 is CASSHREIQETQYF. The CDR3 coding sequence is TGTGCCAGCAGCCACCGGGAAATCCAAGAGACCCAGTACTTC.

The chain links TRBV25-1 to TRBJ1-2; 7 positions match TRBD1. The CDR3 has 15 residues. After removal of 6 bases from V and 3 bases from J, the junction contained 10 bases not matched to a gene. Per the germline V gene, CDR1 is MGHDK and CDR2 is SYGVNS. The CDR3, as DNA: TGTGCCAGCAGGGAGACAGGGTTTGGGGACTATGGCTACACCTTC. Its protein product is CASRETGFGDYGYTF.

This clone was found a few times. This chain connects TRBV10-3 to TRBJ2-7; the match to TRBD2 covers 13 bases. The ends lost 6 bases at V and 9 bases at J; junction bases unmatched: 20. CDR3 length: 18 residues. The germline V gene has CDR1 ENHRY and CDR2 SYGVKD. This CDR3 reads CAIRRGTSGKASIGGQYF. The CDR3 nucleotides read TGTGCCATCAGGAGGGGGACTAGCGGGAAGGCGAGCATCGGAGGGCAGTACTTC.

This chain links TRBV6-4 with TRBJ2-1; 8 bases map to TRBD1. CDR1 and CDR2 (germline): MRHNA, SNTAGT. After removal of 4 bases from V and 8 bases from J, the junction contained 4 bases not matched to a gene. The CDR3 covers 13 residues. For the CDR3, the DNA is TGTGCCAGCAGTGGGACAGGGAAATATGAGCAGTTCTTC. This translates into CASSGTGKYEQFF.